The rows below give T cell receptor beta chains drawn from one sample of a study of T cells in Graves' hyperthyroidism and ophthalmopathy. TCRdb redid the calling of the multiplex PCR reads with MiXCR, one entry per CDR3 protein. The sample carries approximately 400,000 distinct CDR3 sequences, 15% to 18% recorded once. Sequencing was done on a sample of blood. The receptors here all came from a woman in her late teens or twenties with Graves' hyperthyroidism that later progressed to Graves' ophthalmopathy. CDR3s include the opening cysteine and the closing phenylalanine or tryptophan. Each record gives: V gene, clone size, D gene, J gene, CDR3 protein, CDR3 DNA. D genes are given only for firm matches. Size tells how often a clone was seen (once, few, many) or the class of an expanded clone, and some rows leave it out.

>TRBV9|few|TRBD2|TRBJ2-3
CASSVSGSPLDTQYF
TGTGCCAGCAGCGTTAGCGGGAGCCCTTTGGATACGCAGTATTTT
>TRBV4-2|few|.|TRBJ1-3
CASSQDGMGNQNTIYF
TGTGCCAGCAGCCAAGATGGTATGGGGAACCAGAACACCATATATTTT
>TRBV6-1|many|.|TRBJ2-3
CASSESTKNTDTQYF
TGTGCCAGCAGTGAATCGACTAAAAATACAGATACGCAGTATTTT
>TRBV7-2|many|.|TRBJ2-7
CASSLASTVLRHEQYF
TGTGCCAGCAGCTTAGCGAGCACAGTTCTCCGCCACGAGCAGTACTTC
>TRBV24-1|few|.|TRBJ1-5
CATGDIFSNQPQHF
TGTGCCACGGGGGACATCTTTAGCAATCAGCCCCAGCATTTT
>TRBV28|many|.|TRBJ1-6
CASKTRGYNSPLHF
TGTGCCAGCAAAACAAGGGGATATAATTCACCCCTCCACTTT
>TRBV2|.|.|TRBJ2-1
CASCLIDEQFF
TGTGCCAGCTGCCTGATCGATGAGCAGTTCTTC
>TRBV2|many|TRBD2|TRBJ2-3
CASSHYPFGRDTQYF
TGTGCCAGCAGTCACTATCCTTTCGGGAGGGATACGCAGTATTTT
>TRBV28|many|TRBD1|TRBJ1-5
CASSLDRVDQPQHF
TGTGCCAGCAGTCTAGACAGGGTTGATCAGCCCCAGCATTTT
>TRBV7-9|many|.|TRBJ2-7
CASSLQGGYEQYF
TGTGCCAGCAGCTTGCAAGGGGGCTACGAGCAGTACTTC
>TRBV11-2|many|.|TRBJ2-1
CASSLEQGPNEQFF
TGTGCCAGCAGCTTAGAGCAGGGGCCGAATGAGCAGTTCTTC
>TRBV15|few|.|TRBJ2-1
CATSRPVGGRNEQFF
TGTGCCACCAGCAGACCCGTCGGGGGGCGCAATGAGCAGTTCTTC
>TRBV7-2|many|TRBD2|TRBJ2-1
CASSSRLAGGSNEQFF
TGTGCCAGCAGCTCCCGACTAGCGGGAGGATCCAATGAGCAGTTCTTC
>TRBV6-1|few|TRBD1|TRBJ2-5
CASSEGTGIRRETQYF
TGTGCCAGCAGTGAAGGGACAGGTATCCGACGGGAGACCCAGTACTTC
>TRBV7-2|many|.|TRBJ1-2
CASSSTPGRRLGGMGYTF
TGTGCCAGCAGCTCCACTCCGGGCCGCAGGCTCGGAGGAATGGGCTACACCTTC
>TRBV6-2/TRBV6-3|few|.|TRBJ2-7
CASSYLAGAYGQYF
TGTGCCAGCAGTTACTTGGCGGGGGCCTACGGGCAGTACTTC
>TRBV12-3/TRBV12-4|many|TRBD1|TRBJ2-7
CASSLGQGGYYEQYF
TGTGCCAGCAGTTTGGGACAGGGAGGATATTACGAGCAGTACTTC
>TRBV6-5|.|TRBD2|TRBJ2-1
CASSYTGTLAASGKVGEQFF
TGTGCCAGCAGTTACACCGGGACCCTAGCCGCTAGCGGGAAGGTCGGTGAGCAGTTCTTC
>TRBV12-3/TRBV12-4|many|.|TRBJ2-1
CASSFEGGEQFF
TGTGCCAGCAGTTTTGAGGGGGGTGAGCAGTTCTTC
>TRBV28|many|TRBD2|TRBJ2-5
CASSFPRALTSPRETQYF
TGTGCCAGCAGTTTTCCCCGGGCGTTGACTAGCCCCAGGGAGACCCAGTACTTC
>TRBV4-3|few|TRBD2|TRBJ2-7
CASSQEWTSSYEQYF
TGCGCCAGCAGCCAAGAGTGGACTAGCAGCTACGAGCAGTACTTC
>TRBV28|many|TRBD1|TRBJ1-4
CASSSLVARTGDEKLFF
TGTGCCAGCAGTTCCCTCGTTGCGCGAACAGGGGATGAAAAACTGTTTTTT
>TRBV27|.|.|TRBJ2-3
CATKREQGTDTQYF
TGTGCCACGAAACGGGAGCAAGGCACAGATACGCAGTATTTT
>TRBV29-1|many|TRBD1|TRBJ2-7
CSVGGGRGFEQYF
TGCAGCGTTGGAGGAGGCAGGGGGTTTGAGCAGTACTTC
>TRBV19|.|.|TRBJ2-3
CASRNGGTDTQYF
TGTGCCAGTAGAAATGGAGGGACAGATACGCAGTATTTT
>TRBV20-1|many|TRBD2|TRBJ2-2
CSASGGSIVSGELFF
TGCAGTGCTAGCGGCGGGAGTATCGTGTCCGGGGAGCTGTTTTTT
>TRBV6-1|few|.|TRBJ2-1
CASSSVDGSYNEQFF
TGTGCCAGCAGTTCCGTGGACGGGTCCTACAATGAGCAGTTCTTC
>TRBV29-1|many|.|TRBJ2-3
CSVQLSVAFMTDTQYF
TGCAGCGTCCAGCTGAGCGTTGCCTTTATGACAGATACGCAGTATTTT
>TRBV5-6|many|TRBD2|TRBJ2-7
CASSLRLAETYEQYF
TGTGCCAGCAGCTTGCGGCTAGCGGAAACCTACGAGCAGTACTTC
>TRBV5-6|.|.|TRBJ1-2
CASSRPVDRRGYTF
TGTGCCAGCAGCCGCCCCGTGGACCGGAGAGGCTACACCTTC
>TRBV5-5|.|.|TRBJ2-7
CTSSHTVSYEQYF
TGTACCAGCAGCCATACAGTCTCCTACGAGCAGTACTTC
>TRBV7-8|many|TRBD1|TRBJ2-1
CASSRRRTGRNEQFF
TGTGCCAGCAGCCGAAGGAGGACAGGGCGGAATGAGCAGTTCTTC
>TRBV28|many|TRBD2|TRBJ2-3
CASSPGTSGSVTDTQYF
TGTGCCAGCAGCCCAGGGACTAGCGGGAGTGTCACAGATACGCAGTATTTT
>TRBV7-8|.|TRBD2|TRBJ2-1
CASSRTSGSSYNEQFF
TGTGCCAGCAGCCGGACTAGCGGCAGCTCCTACAACGAGCAGTTCTTC
>TRBV11-2|many|TRBD1|TRBJ2-7
CASSSPRDRVYEQYF
TGTGCCAGCAGCTCTCCTCGGGACAGGGTCTACGAGCAGTACTTC
>TRBV6-5|many|.|TRBJ1-5
CASSYSYRPSNQPQHF
TGTGCCAGCAGTTACAGTTATAGGCCTAGCAATCAGCCCCAGCATTTT
>TRBV20-1|many|.|TRBJ1-5
CSASAGPPNQPQHF
TGCAGTGCTAGTGCCGGCCCACCCAATCAGCCCCAGCATTTT
>TRBV19|.|.|TRBJ1-1
CASSRDLDDEAFF
TGTGCCAGTAGCCGGGACCTTGACGATGAAGCTTTCTTT
>TRBV6-1|few|.|TRBJ1-6
CASSTLGRSGRNNSPLHF
TGTGCCAGCAGCACCCTTGGGCGGTCGGGACGGAATAATTCACCCCTCCACTTT
>TRBV2|.|TRBD2|TRBJ2-1
CASTSGIYNEQFF
TGTGCCAGCACTAGCGGGATCTACAATGAGCAGTTCTTC
>TRBV28|many|.|TRBJ2-2
CASSPTFRYTGELFF
TGTGCCAGCAGCCCCACCTTCAGGTACACCGGGGAGCTGTTTTTT
>TRBV2|many|TRBD1|TRBJ2-5
CASRPTGLSETQYF
TGTGCCAGCAGACCGACAGGGCTGTCAGAGACCCAGTACTTC
>TRBV28|few|.|TRBJ2-5
CASSFRTEETQYF
TGTGCCAGCAGTTTTAGGACGGAAGAGACCCAGTACTTC
>TRBV27|many|TRBD2|TRBJ2-1
CASSTLWTSGKNEQFF
TGTGCCAGCAGTACCCTGTGGACTAGCGGGAAAAATGAGCAGTTCTTC
>TRBV20-1|.|TRBD2|TRBJ2-5
CSARGLAQKTQYF
TGCAGTGCTAGAGGACTAGCGCAGAAGACCCAGTACTTC
>TRBV6-2/TRBV6-3|many|.|TRBJ2-3
CASSYQARTGLPDTQYF
TGTGCCAGCAGTTACCAAGCACGAACAGGCCTACCGGATACGCAGTATTTT
>TRBV5-4|few|.|TRBJ2-4
CASSLASREVQYF
TGTGCCAGCAGCTTGGCCTCCCGCGAGGTTCAGTACTTC
>TRBV10-1|many|.|TRBJ2-2
CASSGGGNTGELFF
TGCGCCAGCTCAGGGGGGGGGAACACCGGGGAGCTGTTTTTT
>TRBV2|.|.|TRBJ1-5
CASSEGRPQHF
TGTGCCAGCAGTGAGGGGCGGCCCCAGCATTTT
>TRBV12-3/TRBV12-4|many|.|TRBJ2-5
CASRPTAMTETQYF
TGTGCCAGCAGGCCGACAGCGATGACGGAGACCCAGTACTTC
>TRBV20-1|many|TRBD2|TRBJ2-5
CSARVPGGGETQYF
TGCAGTGCTAGAGTCCCCGGGGGGGGCGAGACCCAGTACTTC
>TRBV7-2|.|.|TRBJ1-6
CVSSLLSGEAALHF
TGTGTCAGCAGCTTACTATCCGGAGAGGCAGCCCTCCACTTT
>TRBV6-1|many|TRBD1|TRBJ1-2
CASGEGAGYTF
TGTGCCAGCGGGGAGGGGGCTGGCTACACCTTC
>TRBV24-1|many|TRBD2|TRBJ2-1
CATSEPTSGPRNEQFF
TGTGCCACCAGTGAACCCACTAGCGGTCCCAGGAATGAGCAGTTCTTC
>TRBV27|many|TRBD2|TRBJ2-2
CASSFWASGTGELFF
TGTGCCAGCAGTTTTTGGGCTAGCGGCACCGGGGAGCTGTTTTTT
>TRBV12-3/TRBV12-4|few|.|TRBJ2-6
CASSFEGVSGANVLTF
TGTGCCAGCAGTTTTGAGGGGGTCTCTGGGGCCAACGTCCTGACTTTC
>TRBV9|.|TRBD1|TRBJ2-2
CASSDGRTGSAGELFF
TGTGCCAGCAGCGATGGAAGGACAGGGTCCGCCGGGGAGCTGTTTTTT
>TRBV27|.|.|TRBJ2-3
CASSPGSLGDTQYF
TGTGCCAGCAGTCCCGGGAGTTTGGGGGATACGCAGTATTTT
>TRBV28|few|TRBD1|TRBJ1-3
CASSLDRGNGNTIYF
TGTGCCAGCAGTTTGGACAGGGGAAATGGAAACACCATATATTTT
>TRBV29-1|few|.|TRBJ1-2
CSARDSHTGGYTF
TGCAGCGCCCGGGACTCACATACGGGAGGCTACACCTTC